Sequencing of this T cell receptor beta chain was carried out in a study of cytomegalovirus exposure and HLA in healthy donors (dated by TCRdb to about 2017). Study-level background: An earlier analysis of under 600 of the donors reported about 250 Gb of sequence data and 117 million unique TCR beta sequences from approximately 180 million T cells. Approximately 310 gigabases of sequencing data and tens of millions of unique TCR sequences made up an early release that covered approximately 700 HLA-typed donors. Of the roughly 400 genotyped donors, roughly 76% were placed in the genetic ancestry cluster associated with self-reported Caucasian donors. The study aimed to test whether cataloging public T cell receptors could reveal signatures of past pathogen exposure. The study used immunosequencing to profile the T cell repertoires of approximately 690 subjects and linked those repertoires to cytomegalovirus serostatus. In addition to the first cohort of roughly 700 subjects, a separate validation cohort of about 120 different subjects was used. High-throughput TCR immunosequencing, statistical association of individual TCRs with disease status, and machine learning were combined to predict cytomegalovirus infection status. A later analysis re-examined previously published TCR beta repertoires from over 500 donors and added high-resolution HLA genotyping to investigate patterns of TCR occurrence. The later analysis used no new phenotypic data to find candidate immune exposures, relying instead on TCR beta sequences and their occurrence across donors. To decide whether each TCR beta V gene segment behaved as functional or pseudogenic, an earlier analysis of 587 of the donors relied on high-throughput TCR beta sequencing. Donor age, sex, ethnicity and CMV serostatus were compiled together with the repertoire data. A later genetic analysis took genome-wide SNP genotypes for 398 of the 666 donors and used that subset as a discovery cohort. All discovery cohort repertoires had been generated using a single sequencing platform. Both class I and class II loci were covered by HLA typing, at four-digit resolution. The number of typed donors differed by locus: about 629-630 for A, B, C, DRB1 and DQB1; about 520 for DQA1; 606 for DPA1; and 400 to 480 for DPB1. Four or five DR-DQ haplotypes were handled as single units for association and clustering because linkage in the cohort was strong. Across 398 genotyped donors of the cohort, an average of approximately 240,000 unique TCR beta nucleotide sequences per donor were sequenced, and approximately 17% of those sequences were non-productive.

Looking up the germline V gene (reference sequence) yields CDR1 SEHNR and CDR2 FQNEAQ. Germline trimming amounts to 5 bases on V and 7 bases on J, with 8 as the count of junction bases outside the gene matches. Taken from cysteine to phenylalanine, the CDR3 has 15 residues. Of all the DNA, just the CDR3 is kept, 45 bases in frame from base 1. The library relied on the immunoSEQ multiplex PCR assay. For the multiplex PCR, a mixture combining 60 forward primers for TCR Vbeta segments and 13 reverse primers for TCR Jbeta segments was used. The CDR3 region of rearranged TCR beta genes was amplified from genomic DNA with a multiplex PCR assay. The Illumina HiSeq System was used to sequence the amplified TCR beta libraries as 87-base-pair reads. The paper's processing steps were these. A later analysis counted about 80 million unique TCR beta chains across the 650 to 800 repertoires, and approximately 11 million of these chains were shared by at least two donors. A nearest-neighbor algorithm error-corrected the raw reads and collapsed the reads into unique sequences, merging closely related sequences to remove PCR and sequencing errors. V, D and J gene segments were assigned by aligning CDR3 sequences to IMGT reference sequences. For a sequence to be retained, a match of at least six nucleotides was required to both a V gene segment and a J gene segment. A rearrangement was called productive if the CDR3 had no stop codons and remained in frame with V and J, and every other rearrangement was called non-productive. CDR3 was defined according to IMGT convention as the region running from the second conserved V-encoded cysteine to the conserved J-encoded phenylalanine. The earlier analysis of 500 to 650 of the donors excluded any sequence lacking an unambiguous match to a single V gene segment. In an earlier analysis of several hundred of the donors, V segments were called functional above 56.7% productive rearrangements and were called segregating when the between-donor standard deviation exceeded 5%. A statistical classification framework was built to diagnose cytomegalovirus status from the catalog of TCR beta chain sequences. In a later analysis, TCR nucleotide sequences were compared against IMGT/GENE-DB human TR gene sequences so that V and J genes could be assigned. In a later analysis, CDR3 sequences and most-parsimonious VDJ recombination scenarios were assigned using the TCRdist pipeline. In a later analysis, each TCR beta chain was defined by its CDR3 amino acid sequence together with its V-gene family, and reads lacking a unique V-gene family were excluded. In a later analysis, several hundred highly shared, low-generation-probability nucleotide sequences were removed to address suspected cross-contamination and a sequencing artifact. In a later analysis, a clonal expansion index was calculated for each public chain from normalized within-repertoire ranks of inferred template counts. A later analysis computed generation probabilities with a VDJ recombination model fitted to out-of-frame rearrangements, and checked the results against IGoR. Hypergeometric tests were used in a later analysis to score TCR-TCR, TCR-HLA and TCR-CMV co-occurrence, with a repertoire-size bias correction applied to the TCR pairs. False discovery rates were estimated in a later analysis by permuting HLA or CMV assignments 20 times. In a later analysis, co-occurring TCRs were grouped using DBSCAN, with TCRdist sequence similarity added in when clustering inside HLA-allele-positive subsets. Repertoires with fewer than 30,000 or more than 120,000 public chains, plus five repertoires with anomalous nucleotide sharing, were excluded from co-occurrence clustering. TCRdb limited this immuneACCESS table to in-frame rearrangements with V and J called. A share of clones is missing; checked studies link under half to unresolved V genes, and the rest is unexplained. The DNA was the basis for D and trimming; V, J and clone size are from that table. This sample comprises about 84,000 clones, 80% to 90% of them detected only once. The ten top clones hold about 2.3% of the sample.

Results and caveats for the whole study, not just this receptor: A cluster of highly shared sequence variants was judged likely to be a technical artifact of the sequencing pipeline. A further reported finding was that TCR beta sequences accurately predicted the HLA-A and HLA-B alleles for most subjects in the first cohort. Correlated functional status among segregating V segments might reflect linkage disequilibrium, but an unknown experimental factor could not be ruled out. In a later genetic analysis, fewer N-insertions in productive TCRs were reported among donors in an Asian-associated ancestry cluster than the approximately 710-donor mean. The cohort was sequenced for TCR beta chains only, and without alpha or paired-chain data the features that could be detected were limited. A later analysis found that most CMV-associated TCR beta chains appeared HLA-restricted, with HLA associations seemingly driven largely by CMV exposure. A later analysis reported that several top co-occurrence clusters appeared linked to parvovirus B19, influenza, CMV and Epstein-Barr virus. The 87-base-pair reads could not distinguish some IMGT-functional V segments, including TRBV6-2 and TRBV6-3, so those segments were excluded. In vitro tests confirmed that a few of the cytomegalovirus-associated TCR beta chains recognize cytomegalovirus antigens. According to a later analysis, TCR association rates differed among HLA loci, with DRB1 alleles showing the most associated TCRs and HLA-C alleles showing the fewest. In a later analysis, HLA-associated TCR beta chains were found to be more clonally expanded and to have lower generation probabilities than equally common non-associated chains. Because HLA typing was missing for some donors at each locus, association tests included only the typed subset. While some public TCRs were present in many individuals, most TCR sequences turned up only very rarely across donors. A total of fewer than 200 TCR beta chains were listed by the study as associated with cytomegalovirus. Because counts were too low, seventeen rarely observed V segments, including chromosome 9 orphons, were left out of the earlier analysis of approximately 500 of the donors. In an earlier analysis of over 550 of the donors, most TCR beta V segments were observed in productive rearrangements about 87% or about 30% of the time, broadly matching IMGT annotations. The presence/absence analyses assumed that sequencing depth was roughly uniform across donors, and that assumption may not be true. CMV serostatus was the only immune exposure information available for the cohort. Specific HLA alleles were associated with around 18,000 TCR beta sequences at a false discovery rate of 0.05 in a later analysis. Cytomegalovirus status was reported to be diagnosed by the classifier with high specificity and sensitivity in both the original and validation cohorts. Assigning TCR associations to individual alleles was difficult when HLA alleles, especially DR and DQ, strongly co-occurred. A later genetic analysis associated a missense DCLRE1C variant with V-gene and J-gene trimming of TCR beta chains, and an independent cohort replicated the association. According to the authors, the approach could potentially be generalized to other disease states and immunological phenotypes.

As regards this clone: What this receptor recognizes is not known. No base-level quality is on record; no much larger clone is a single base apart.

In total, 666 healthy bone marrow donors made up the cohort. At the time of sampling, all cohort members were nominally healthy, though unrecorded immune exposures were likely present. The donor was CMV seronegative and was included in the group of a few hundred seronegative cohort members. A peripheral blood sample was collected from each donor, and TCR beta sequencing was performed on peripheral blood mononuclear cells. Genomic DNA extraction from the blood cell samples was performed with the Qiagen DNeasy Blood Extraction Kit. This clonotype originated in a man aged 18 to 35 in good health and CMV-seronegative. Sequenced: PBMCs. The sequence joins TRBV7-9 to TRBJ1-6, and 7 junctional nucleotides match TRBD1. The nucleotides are TGTGCCAGCAGCCTTACGGACAGGACGAATTCACCCCTCCACTTT. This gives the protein CASSLTDRTNSPLHF.